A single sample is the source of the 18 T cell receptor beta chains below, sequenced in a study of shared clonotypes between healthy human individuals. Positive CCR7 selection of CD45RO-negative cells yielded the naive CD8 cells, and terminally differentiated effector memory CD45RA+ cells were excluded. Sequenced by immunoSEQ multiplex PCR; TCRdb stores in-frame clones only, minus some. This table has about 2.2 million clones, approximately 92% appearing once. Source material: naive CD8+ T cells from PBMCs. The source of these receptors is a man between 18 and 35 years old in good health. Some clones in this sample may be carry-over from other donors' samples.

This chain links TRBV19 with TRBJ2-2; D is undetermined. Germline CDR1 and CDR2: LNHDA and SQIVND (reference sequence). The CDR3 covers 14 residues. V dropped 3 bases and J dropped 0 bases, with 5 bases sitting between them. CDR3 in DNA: TGTGCCAGTAGTATTAAGTCGAACACCGGGGAGCTGTTTTTT. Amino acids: CASSIKSNTGELFF.

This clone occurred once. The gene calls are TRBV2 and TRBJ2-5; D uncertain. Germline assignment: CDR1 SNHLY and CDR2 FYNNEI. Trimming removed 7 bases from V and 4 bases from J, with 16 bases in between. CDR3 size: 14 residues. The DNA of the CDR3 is TGTGCCAGCATTGTCGGCAGGAGTGGAGAGACCCAGTACTTC. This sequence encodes CASIVGRSGETQYF.

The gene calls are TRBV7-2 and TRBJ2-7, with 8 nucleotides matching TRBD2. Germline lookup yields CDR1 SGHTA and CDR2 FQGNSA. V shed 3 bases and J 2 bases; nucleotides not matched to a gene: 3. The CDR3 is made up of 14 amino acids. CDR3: CASSFSGGTYEQYF. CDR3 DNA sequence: TGTGCCAGCAGCTTCAGCGGGGGAACCTACGAGCAGTACTTC.

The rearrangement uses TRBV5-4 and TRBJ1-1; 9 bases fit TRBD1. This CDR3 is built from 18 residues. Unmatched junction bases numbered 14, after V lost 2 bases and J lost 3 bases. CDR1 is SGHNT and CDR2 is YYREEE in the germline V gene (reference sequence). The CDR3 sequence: CASSFLGRSTGGDTEAFF. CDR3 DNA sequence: TGTGCCAGCAGCTTCTTGGGCCGGTCGACAGGGGGGGACACTGAAGCTTTCTTT.

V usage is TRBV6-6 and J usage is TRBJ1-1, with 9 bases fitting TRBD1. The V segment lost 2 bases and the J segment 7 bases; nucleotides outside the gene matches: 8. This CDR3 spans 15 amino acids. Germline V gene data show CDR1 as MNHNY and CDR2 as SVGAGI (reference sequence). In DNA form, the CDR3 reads TGTGCCAGCAGTTACCAGGGACAGGGAACTTTTGAAGCTTTCTTT. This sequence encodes CASSYQGQGTFEAFF.

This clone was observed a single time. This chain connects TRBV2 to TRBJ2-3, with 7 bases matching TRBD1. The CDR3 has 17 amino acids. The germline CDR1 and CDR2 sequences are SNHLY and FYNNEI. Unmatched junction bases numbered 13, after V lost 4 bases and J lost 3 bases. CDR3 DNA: TGTGCCAGCAGTGCTGTTTTGGCAGGGGGTTATACAGATACGCAGTATTTT. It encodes CASSAVLAGGYTDTQYF.

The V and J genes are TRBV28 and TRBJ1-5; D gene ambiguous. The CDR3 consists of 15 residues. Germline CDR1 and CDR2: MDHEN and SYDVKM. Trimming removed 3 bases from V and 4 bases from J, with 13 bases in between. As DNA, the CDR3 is TGTGCCAGCAGTTTGTCGGGAGAGGCTAATCAGCCCCAGCATTTT. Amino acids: CASSLSGEANQPQHF.

CDR3 sequence: CASSQDRHPVWYEQYF. CDR3 nucleotide sequence: TGTGCCAGCAGCCAAGATCGGCACCCAGTCTGGTACGAGCAGTACTTC. The chain joins TRBV14 to TRBJ2-7; no firm D call. The CDR3 loop spans 16 amino acids. The V end was cut by 0 bases, the J end by 4 bases, with 16 bases between. Germline V lookup: CDR1 SGHDN, CDR2 FVKESK.

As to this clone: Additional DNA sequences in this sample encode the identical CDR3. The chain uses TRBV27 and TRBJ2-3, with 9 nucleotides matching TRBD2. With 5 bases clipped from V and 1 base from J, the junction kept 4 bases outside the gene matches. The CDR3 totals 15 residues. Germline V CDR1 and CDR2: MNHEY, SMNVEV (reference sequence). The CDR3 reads CASSRLAGGTDTQYF. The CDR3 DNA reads TGTGCCAGCAGTAGATTAGCGGGGGGCACAGATACGCAGTATTTT.

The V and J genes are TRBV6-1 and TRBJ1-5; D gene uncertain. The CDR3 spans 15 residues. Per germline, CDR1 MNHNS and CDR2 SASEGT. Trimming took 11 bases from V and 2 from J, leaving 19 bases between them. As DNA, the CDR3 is TGTGCCGTACAGTTCGGGGAAAAGGGCAATCAGCCCCAGCATTTT. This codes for CAVQFGEKGNQPQHF.

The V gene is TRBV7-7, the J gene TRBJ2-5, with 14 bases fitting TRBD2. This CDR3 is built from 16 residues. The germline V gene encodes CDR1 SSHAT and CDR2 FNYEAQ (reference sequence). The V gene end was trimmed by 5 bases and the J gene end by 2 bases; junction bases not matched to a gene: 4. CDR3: CASSRGTSGSQETQYF. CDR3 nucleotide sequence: TGTGCCAGCAGCCGAGGGACTAGCGGGAGTCAAGAGACCCAGTACTTC.

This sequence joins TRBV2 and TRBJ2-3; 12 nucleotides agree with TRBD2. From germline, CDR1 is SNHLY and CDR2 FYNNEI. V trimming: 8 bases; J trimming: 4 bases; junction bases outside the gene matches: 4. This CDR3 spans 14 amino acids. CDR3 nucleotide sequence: TGTGCCAGCTCTAGCGGGAGGGCCCCAGATACGCAGTATTTT. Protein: CASSSGRAPDTQYF.

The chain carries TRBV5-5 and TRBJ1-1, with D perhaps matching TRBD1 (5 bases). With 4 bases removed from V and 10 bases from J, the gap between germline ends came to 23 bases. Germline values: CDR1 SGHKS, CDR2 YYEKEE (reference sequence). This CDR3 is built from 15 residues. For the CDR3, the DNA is TGTGCCAGCAGCCGGGACCCAGCCCACCAAGAAAGAGCTTTCTTT. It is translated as CASSRDPAHQERAFF.

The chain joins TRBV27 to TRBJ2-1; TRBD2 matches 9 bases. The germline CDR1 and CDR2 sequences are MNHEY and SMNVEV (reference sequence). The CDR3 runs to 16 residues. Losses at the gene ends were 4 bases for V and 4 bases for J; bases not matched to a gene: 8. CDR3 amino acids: CASSSSGTSSYNEQFF. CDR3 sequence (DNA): TGTGCCAGCAGTTCTTCCGGGACTAGCAGTTACAATGAGCAGTTCTTC.

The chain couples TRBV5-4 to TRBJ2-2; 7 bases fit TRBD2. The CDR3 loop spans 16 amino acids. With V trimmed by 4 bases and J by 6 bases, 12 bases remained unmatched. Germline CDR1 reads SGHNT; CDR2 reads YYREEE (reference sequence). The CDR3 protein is CASSPREGLGPGELFF. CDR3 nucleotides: TGTGCCAGCAGCCCCAGGGAGGGCCTCGGGCCCGGGGAGCTGTTTTTT.

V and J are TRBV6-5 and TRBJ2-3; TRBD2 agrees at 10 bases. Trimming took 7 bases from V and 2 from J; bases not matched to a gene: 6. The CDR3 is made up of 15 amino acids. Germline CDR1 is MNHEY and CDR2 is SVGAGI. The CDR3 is CASTALAGPTDTQYF. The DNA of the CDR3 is TGTGCCAGCACCGCACTAGCGGGGCCCACAGATACGCAGTATTTT.

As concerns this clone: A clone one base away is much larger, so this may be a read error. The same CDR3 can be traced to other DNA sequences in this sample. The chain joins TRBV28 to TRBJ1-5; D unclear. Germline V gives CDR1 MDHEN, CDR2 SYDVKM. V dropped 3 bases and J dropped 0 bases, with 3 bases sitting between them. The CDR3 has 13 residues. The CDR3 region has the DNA TGTGCCAGCAGTTTCTATAGCAATCAGCCCCAGCATTTT. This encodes CASSFYSNQPQHF. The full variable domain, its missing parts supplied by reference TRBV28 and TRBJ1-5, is DVKVTQSSRYLVKRTGEKVFLECVQDMDHENMFWYRQDPGLGLRLIYFSYDVKMKEKGDIPEGYSVSREKKERFSLILESASTNQTSMYLCASSFYSNQPQHFGDGTRLSIL.

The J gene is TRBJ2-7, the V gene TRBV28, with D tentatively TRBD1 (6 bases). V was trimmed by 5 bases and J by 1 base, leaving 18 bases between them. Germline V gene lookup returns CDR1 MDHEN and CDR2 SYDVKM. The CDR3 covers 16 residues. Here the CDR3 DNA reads TGTGCCAGCAGTCCAACACAGGGTAGTGTTTCCTACGAGCAGTACTTC. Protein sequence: CASSPTQGSVSYEQYF.